This TCR beta chain was captured in a study of T cell responses to AZD1222 COVID-19 vaccine. Germline CDR1 is MDHEN and CDR2 is SYDVKM. Unmatched junction bases numbered 6, after V lost 5 bases and J lost 7 bases. There are 14 residues in the CDR3. Measured with immunoSEQ multiplex PCR; TCRdb has only the in-frame clones, and not every one. The table includes about 77,000 clones, more than 85% detected once. This clone was picked up a small number of times. Its target is not known. Analysis merged second doses at about 4 or about 12 weeks. Whole-study findings and limits: At study baseline, merely a handful of AZD1222 recipients were seropositive. Distributed over spike, vaccine-associated CD4 TCRs predominated at 160-218 and 743-854.

This receptor was taken from an adult who received the AZD1222 COVID-19 vaccine. The rearrangement links TRBV28 to TRBJ1-4; TRBD1 matches 8 bases. Material: peripheral blood, obtained 28 days after the second AZD1222 dose. CDR3 region: CASSLGTGFEKLFF. The DNA for the CDR3 is TGTGCCAGCAGTCTGGGGACAGGCTTTGAAAAACTGTTTTTT.